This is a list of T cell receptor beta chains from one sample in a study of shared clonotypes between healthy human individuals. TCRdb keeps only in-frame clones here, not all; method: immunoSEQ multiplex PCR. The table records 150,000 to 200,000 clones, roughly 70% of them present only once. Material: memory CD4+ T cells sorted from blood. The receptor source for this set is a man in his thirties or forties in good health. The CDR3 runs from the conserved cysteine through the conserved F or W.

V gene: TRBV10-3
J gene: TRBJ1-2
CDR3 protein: CAISESVYGYTF

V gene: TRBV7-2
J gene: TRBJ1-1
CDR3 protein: CASSFGRNTEAFF

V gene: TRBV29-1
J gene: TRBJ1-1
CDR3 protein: CSVARVGTEAFF

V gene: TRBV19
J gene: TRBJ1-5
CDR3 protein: CASSRGRDQPQHF

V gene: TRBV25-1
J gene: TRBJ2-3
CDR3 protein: CASSEDNRIADTQYF

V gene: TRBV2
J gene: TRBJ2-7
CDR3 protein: CASTVTSDGEQYF

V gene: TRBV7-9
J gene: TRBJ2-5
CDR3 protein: CASSFASGRGETQYF

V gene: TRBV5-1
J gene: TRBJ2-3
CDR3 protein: CASRAGDGTDTQYF

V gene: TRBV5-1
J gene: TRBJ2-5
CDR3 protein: CASSLTTSGMETQYF

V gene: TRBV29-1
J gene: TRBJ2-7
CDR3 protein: CSVPGEGATAYEQYF

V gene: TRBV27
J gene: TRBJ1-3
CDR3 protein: CASTHRGIIASIYF

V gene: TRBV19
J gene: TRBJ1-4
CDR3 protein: CASSMNYREDNEKLFF

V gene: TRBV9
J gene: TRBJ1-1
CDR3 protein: CASRASTGVSTEAFF

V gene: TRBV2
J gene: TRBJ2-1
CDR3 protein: CASRGDRDTEQFF

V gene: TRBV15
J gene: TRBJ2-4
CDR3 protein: CATSRDLLVATGPKNIQYF

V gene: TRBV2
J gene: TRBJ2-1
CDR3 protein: CASGKRLSTYNEQFF

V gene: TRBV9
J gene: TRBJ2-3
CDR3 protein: CASSVSGRGTDTQYF

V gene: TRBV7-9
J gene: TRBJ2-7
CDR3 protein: CASSPLGATEQYF

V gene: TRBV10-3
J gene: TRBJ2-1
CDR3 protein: CAIRRDGADEQFF

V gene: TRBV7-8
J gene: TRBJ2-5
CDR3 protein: CASSLVRWAQRRGTQYF

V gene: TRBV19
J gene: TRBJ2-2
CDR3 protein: CASSIQAGGRLGELFF

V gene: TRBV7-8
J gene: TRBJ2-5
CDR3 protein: CASSPLGPKETQYF

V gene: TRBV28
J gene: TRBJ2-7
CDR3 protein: CASSQFTFLGISSYEQYF

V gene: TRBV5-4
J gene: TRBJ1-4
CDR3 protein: CASSLGTGNEKLFF

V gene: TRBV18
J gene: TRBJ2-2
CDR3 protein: CASSQGATGELFF

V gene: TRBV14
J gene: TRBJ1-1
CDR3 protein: CASSQGGPLPDSPFMNTEAFF